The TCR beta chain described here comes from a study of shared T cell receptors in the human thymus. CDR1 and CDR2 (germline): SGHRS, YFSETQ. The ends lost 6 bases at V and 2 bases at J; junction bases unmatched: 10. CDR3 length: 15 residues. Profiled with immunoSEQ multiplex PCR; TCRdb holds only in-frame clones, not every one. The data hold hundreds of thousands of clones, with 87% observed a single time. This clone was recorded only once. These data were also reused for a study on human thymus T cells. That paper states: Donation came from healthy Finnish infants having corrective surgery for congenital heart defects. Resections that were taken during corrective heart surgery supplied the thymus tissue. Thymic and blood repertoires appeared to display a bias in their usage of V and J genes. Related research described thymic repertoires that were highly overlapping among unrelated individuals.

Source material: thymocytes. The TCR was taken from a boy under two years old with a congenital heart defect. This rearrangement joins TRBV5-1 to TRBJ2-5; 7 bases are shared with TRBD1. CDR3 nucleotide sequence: TGCGCCAGCACGAAGTCCCGGGACAGACAAGAGACCCAGTACTTC. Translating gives CASTKSRDRQETQYF.